The following is a T cell receptor beta chain sequence with its context. Its antigen remains unknown. This sample is drawn from a study of cytomegalovirus exposure and HLA in healthy donors. Broader study findings: An Asian-associated ancestry cluster reportedly showed fewer N-insertions than the approximately 650-donor mean in a later analysis.

The CDR3 sequence is 15 residues long. V was cut by 5 bases and J by 3 bases, with 16 bases left in between. The germline CDR1 and CDR2 sequences are KGHSH and LQKENI. The PCR made use of 60 Vbeta and 13 Jbeta primers. TCRdb keeps only in-frame clones here, not all; method: immunoSEQ multiplex PCR. The sample lists about 140,000 clones, 60% to 80% seen once, with approximately 0.97% in the top ten. This receptor was taken from a man aged 18 to 29 in good health and CMV-seronegative. The chain is built from TRBV18 and TRBJ1-1, with D tentatively TRBD1 (5 bases). The specimen was PBMCs. The CDR3 reads CASSSYLRDYTEAFF. In DNA, the CDR3 is TGTGCCAGCTCATCTTACCTCCGGGACTACACTGAAGCTTTCTTT.